The 2 T cell receptor beta chains listed next were all sequenced from one sample in a study of response to subunit inactivated influenza vaccine. Using its own MiXCR run on the RT-PCR reads, TCRdb lists one record per CDR3 protein. The sample has fewer than 550,000 distinct CDR3 sequences; approximately 24% are singletons. The sequencing used CD4+ T cells sorted from PBMCs, collected roughly 5 days after vaccination. Receptors originate from a man aged 50 to 60 who received an inactivated influenza vaccine.

This clonotype has just a few counts. V gene TRBV7-2 combines with J gene TRBJ2-3; D is undetermined. Trimming removed 4 bases from V and 10 bases from J, with 9 bases in between. Germline V gene sequence: CDR1 SGHTA, CDR2 FQGNSA. The CDR3 extends over 11 amino acids. CDR3 sequence reads: CASSSSWAQYF. For the CDR3, the DNA is TGTGCCAGCAGCTCTTCTTGGGCGCAGTATTTT.

V is TRBV5-1 and J is TRBJ2-7, with D unresolved. The CDR3 covers 14 residues. With 1 base removed from V and 3 bases from J, the gap between germline ends came to 11 bases. The germline V gene encodes CDR1 SGHRS and CDR2 YFSETQ. CDR3 loop: CASSLQGMGYEQYF. The CDR3 coding sequence is TGCGCCAGCAGCTTGCAAGGCATGGGCTACGAGCAGTACTTC. The full variable domain, with the rest looked up from reference TRBV5-1 and TRBJ2-7, is KAGVTQTPRYLIKTRGQQVTLSCSPISGHRSVSWYQQTPGQGLQFLFEYFSETQRNKGNFPGRFSGRQFSNSRSEMNVSTLELGDSALYLCASSLQGMGYEQYFGPGTRLTVT.